These 32 T cell receptor beta chains were sequenced from one sample in a study of blood T cell repertoires in COVID-19. Assay: immunoSEQ multiplex PCR; the TCRdb copy retains only in-frame clones and omits some. The table shows around 180,000 clones, with approximately 73% occurring only once. Sequencing was carried out using PBMCs or T cells enriched from blood (not recorded which). These receptors all come from a woman between 50 and 59 years old with acute COVID-19.

The rearrangement links TRBV28 to TRBJ1-5, with a possible D match to TRBD1 (5 bases). The V gene's germline CDR1 is MDHEN and CDR2 SYDVKM. With 5 bases removed from V and 3 bases from J, the gap between germline ends came to 17 bases. The CDR3 totals 16 residues. Here the CDR3 DNA reads TGTGCCAGCAGTCCCTTGTCGGGGGGTCCCAATCAGCCCCAGCATTTT. Translating gives CASSPLSGGPNQPQHF.

The chain links TRBV7-9 to TRBJ1-4; possible D gene TRBD1, 5 bases. V was clipped by 7 bases and J by 5 bases, with 17 bases between them. Germline V CDR1 and CDR2: SEHNR, FQNEAQ (reference sequence). The CDR3 runs to 15 residues. CDR3 coding DNA: TGTGCCAGCACCCCCGTGGGGGGGGAAAATGAAAAACTGTTTTTT. Translated, it gives CASTPVGGENEKLFF.

V and J are TRBV29-1 and TRBJ2-7, with D possibly matching TRBD2 (7 bases). CDR1 is SQVTM and CDR2 is ANQGSEA in the germline V gene. This CDR3 has 13 amino acids. V was cut by 8 bases and J by 5 bases, with 19 bases left in between. The CDR3 nucleotides read TGCAGCTCGGTAGGGGGGGCGCCGAACGAGCAGTACGTC. Amino acids: CSSVGGAPNEQYV.

The chain uses TRBV10-3 and TRBJ1-5; D remains ambiguous. Germline V gene sequence: CDR1 ENHRY, CDR2 SYGVKD. V was cut by 0 bases and J by 3 bases, with 9 bases left in between. The CDR3 runs to 15 residues. In nucleotides, the CDR3 is TGTGCCATCAGTGAGTCGATCCCAGTCAATCAGCCCCAGCATTTT. Translating it yields CAISESIPVNQPQHF.

CDR3 sequence reads: CASSVNPRQPQHF. The CDR3 nucleotides read TGTGCCAGCAGCGTAAACCCGAGGCAGCCCCAGCATTTT. The J gene is TRBJ1-5, the V gene TRBV9; no reliable D call. Per germline, CDR1 SGDLS and CDR2 YYNGEE. V lost 1 base and J lost 7, with 9 bases in between. CDR3 length equals 13 residues.

V is TRBV4-1 and J is TRBJ1-3, with D tentatively TRBD1 (6 bases). Per germline, CDR1 MGHRA and CDR2 YSYEKL. Between the trimmed V and J ends, which lost 8 bases and 4 bases, there was a span of 27 bases. The CDR3 extends over 18 amino acids. As DNA, the CDR3 is TGCGCCAGCCACCCAGGCCCTCGAGCAGGGGCGACGGGAAACACCATATATTTT. It yields the protein CASHPGPRAGATGNTIYF.

This clone was seen many times. The rearrangement links TRBV4-2 to TRBJ2-3, with 10 positions matching TRBD2. Trimming cost V 3 bases and J 0 bases; bases outside gene matches: 3. The germline V gene has CDR1 LGHNA and CDR2 YNFKEQ. The CDR3 sequence is 16 residues long. CDR3 DNA: TGTGCCAGCAGCCATTTGACTAGCGGGAGCACAGATACGCAGTATTTT. Translating gives CASSHLTSGSTDTQYF.

The rearrangement joins TRBV27 to TRBJ2-2; D gene unclear. The V gene's germline CDR1 is MNHEY and CDR2 SMNVEV (reference sequence). Trimming cost V 2 bases and J 2 bases, with 6 bases left between them. The CDR3 contains 14 residues. CDR3 in amino acids: CASSLSQNTGELFF. The CDR3, as DNA: TGTGCCAGCAGTTTAAGCCAAAACACCGGGGAGCTGTTTTTT.

V usage is TRBV24-1 and J usage is TRBJ1-5; 7 nucleotides agree with TRBD1. This CDR3 has 14 residues. The V gene's germline CDR1 is KGHDR and CDR2 SFDVKD. Trimming took 4 bases from V and 8 from J; bases not matched to a gene: 7. The CDR3 nucleotides read TGTGCCACCAGTGAAGACAGGGTCCAGAAGCCCCAGCATTTT. Translating it yields CATSEDRVQKPQHF.

The gene calls are TRBV29-1 and TRBJ1-5; 10 bases align to TRBD1. Germline V gene lookup returns CDR1 SQVTM and CDR2 ANQGSEA. The length of the CDR3 is 16 residues. Trimming took 7 bases from V and 5 from J; bases not matched to a gene: 14. The CDR3: CSETSGGQGVHQPQHF. As DNA, the CDR3 is TGCAGCGAGACCTCGGGCGGACAGGGGGTACATCAGCCCCAGCATTTT.

This clone was detected only a few times. The rearrangement uses TRBV5-1 and TRBJ2-5; D is perhaps TRBD2 (5 bases). V lost 0 bases to trimming and J lost 1 base, with 13 bases between them. CDR1 SGHRS and CDR2 YFSETQ come from the germline V gene. The length of the CDR3 is 16 residues. CDR3 protein: CASSLAPGDVQETQYF. The CDR3 nucleotides are TGCGCCAGCAGCTTGGCACCCGGGGATGTCCAAGAGACCCAGTACTTC.

The V and J genes are TRBV14 and TRBJ1-2; tentatively, D is TRBD1 (6 bases). Germline V gene data show CDR1 as SGHDN and CDR2 as FVKESK. This CDR3 has 15 residues. Trimming shortened V by 0 bases and J by 8 bases, and 16 bases separated the two germline ends. The chain's CDR3 is CASSQDRTAYRGYTF. The CDR3 region has the DNA TGTGCCAGCAGCCAAGATCGGACAGCCTACCGCGGCTACACCTTC.

V gene TRBV9 combines with J gene TRBJ2-2; tentative D call: TRBD1 (5 bases). Germline V gene lookup returns CDR1 SGDLS and CDR2 YYNGEE. Trimming left V 7 bases short and J 0 bases short, with 10 bases between. This CDR3 has 14 residues. DNA for the CDR3: TGTGCCAGCGACAGAGCCGCGAACACCGGGGAGCTGTTTTTT. Translated: CASDRAANTGELFF.

The chain has TRBV7-9 and TRBJ2-1; D may be TRBD1 (7 bases). CDR3 size: 15 residues. Trimming took off 10 bases at V and 5 bases at J, with 21 bases between the two ends. From germline, CDR1 is SEHNR and CDR2 FQNEAQ (reference sequence). The CDR3 coding sequence is TGTGCCACCAGAAACAGGGGTAGGGGGGACAATGAGCAGTTCTTC. It encodes CATRNRGRGDNEQFF.

The V and J genes are TRBV29-1 and TRBJ1-4; D not resolved. The germline CDR1 and CDR2 sequences are SQVTM and ANQGSEA. V was clipped by 4 bases and J by 0 bases, with 9 bases between them. The length of the CDR3 is 14 residues. The chain's CDR3 is CSVALYATNEKLFF. The CDR3 nucleotides are TGCAGCGTTGCCCTATATGCAACTAATGAAAAACTGTTTTTT.

The rearrangement joins TRBV2 to TRBJ2-7; TRBD1 might be the D (6 bases). V was shortened by 7 bases and J by 2 bases, with 9 bases between the two germline ends. The CDR3 is 12 amino acids. Looked up from germline, CDR1 is SNHLY and CDR2 is FYNNEI. In nucleotides, the CDR3 is TGTGCCAGCAAACAGGGCCCCTACGAGCAGTACGTC. Translation gives CASKQGPYEQYV.

V is TRBV29-1 and J is TRBJ1-3; 7 nucleotides agree with TRBD1. The trim removed 6 bases at V and 4 bases at J, leaving 9 bases unmatched. The CDR3 spans 14 residues. Germline V lookup: CDR1 SQVTM, CDR2 ANQGSEA. This CDR3 is CSVTGQVFGNTIYF. Written as DNA, the CDR3 is TGCAGCGTCACCGGACAGGTTTTCGGAAACACCATATATTTT. Drawing the rest from reference TRBV29-1 and TRBJ1-3, the complete variable domain is SAVISQKPSRDICQRGTSLTIQCQVDSQVTMMFWYRQQPGQSLTLIATANQGSEATYESGFVIDKFPISRPNLTFSTLTVSNMSPEDSSIYLCSVTGQVFGNTIYFGEGSWLTVV.

This clone has only one observation. The chain uses TRBV7-6 and TRBJ1-6; 7 bases map to TRBD1. V gave up 5 bases and J gave up 3 bases; unmatched junction bases: 7. Germline V lookup: CDR1 SGHVS, CDR2 FNYEAQ. CDR3 length equals 16 residues. The CDR3 is CASSPQGGGYNSPLHF. CDR3 coding DNA: TGTGCCAGCAGCCCGCAGGGGGGTGGCTATAATTCACCCCTCCACTTT.

The chain is built from TRBV7-8 and TRBJ1-5; D possibly corresponds to TRBD1 (5 bases). Trimming cost V 5 bases and J 7 bases, with 21 bases left between them. Per the germline V gene, CDR1 is SGHVS and CDR2 is FQNEAQ. This CDR3 region has 16 residues. The CDR3 region has the DNA TGTGCCAGCAGCCACCAACGGACGGCGGGACGACAGCCCCAGCATTTT. It codes for CASSHQRTAGRQPQHF.

This clone was seen a handful of times. This sequence joins TRBV29-1 and TRBJ2-1; D may be TRBD1 (6 bases). The germline V gene encodes CDR1 SQVTM and CDR2 ANQGSEA. The V end was cut by 5 bases, the J end by 5 bases, with 13 bases between. CDR3 size: 13 residues. In nucleotides, the CDR3 is TGCAGCGTTCAAACAGGGCCACACAATGAGCAGTTCTTC. This translates into CSVQTGPHNEQFF.

In its sample, this clone was seen many times. The V and J genes are TRBV4-2 and TRBJ2-7; D unclear. The CDR3 sequence is 14 residues long. Germline V CDR1 and CDR2: LGHNA, YNFKEQ. V gave up 1 base and J gave up 2 bases, with 9 bases separating them. DNA for the CDR3: TGTGCCAGCAGCCAAGTGGGCAGAACCTACGAGCAGTACGTC. It is translated as CASSQVGRTYEQYV.

This clone was seen once. V and J are TRBV4-1 and TRBJ2-3; TRBD1 agrees at 7 bases. The CDR3 totals 15 residues. The V gene end was trimmed by 4 bases and the J gene end by 1 base; junction bases not matched to a gene: 5. Germline V gene data show CDR1 as MGHRA and CDR2 as YSYEKL. CDR3 coding DNA: TGCGCCAGCAGCCCCTGGACAGGCCGCACAGATACGCAGTATTTT. It specifies CASSPWTGRTDTQYF.

This clone showed up just a few times. This chain connects TRBV2 to TRBJ1-2; D gene ambiguous. The CDR3 extends over 12 amino acids. V was pared by 7 bases and J by 4 bases, with 10 bases between. From germline, CDR1 is SNHLY and CDR2 FYNNEI. CDR3 nucleotides: TGTGCCAGCAAAACAGACCGCTATGGCTACACCTTC. Translating gives CASKTDRYGYTF. The variable domain in full, with the rest retrieved from reference TRBV2 and TRBJ1-2, is EPEVTQTPSHQVTQMGQEVILRCVPISNHLYFYWYRQILGQKVEFLVSFYNNEISEKSEIFDDQFSVERPDGSNFTLKIRSTKLEDSAMYFCASKTDRYGYTFGSGTRLTVV.

The CDR3 bases are TGTGCCAGCAGTGCGACAGGGGCTGGGGCCAACGTCCTGACTTTC. This sequence encodes CASSATGAGANVLTF. The V gene is TRBV28, the J gene TRBJ2-6; 8 bases are shared with TRBD1. The CDR3 totals 15 residues. V lost 5 bases to trimming and J lost 2 bases; unmatched junction nucleotides: 2. Per the germline V gene, CDR1 is MDHEN and CDR2 is SYDVKM.

The gene calls are TRBV19 and TRBJ2-1, with D tentatively TRBD1 (5 bases). Germline CDR1 and CDR2: LNHDA and SQIVND (reference sequence). The germline V and J ends were trimmed by 7 bases and 4 bases, with 17 bases remaining between them. CDR3 length: 15 amino acids. This CDR3 is CASMPRQAGYNEQFF. In nucleotides, the CDR3 is TGTGCCAGTATGCCCAGGCAGGCAGGGTACAATGAGCAGTTCTTC.

The V gene is TRBV7-2, the J gene TRBJ2-5, with 8 nucleotides matching TRBD1. J gave up 0 bases and V 2 bases, and 11 bases lay outside the gene matches. The CDR3 covers 18 residues. Germline V gene lookup returns CDR1 SGHTA and CDR2 FQGNSA. CDR3 amino acids: CASSLRRRTGWDQETQYF. The CDR3 region has the DNA TGTGCCAGCAGCTTAAGGCGCCGGACAGGGTGGGACCAAGAGACCCAGTACTTC.

The rearrangement links TRBV5-4 to TRBJ2-5; tentative D call: TRBD1 (6 bases). The CDR3 length is 14 residues. V lost 8 bases and J lost 1, with 15 bases in between. The germline V gene has CDR1 SGHNT and CDR2 YYREEE (reference sequence). The CDR3 loop is CASKTQGLQETQYF. DNA of the CDR3: TGTGCCAGTAAAACGCAGGGGCTCCAAGAGACCCAGTACTTC. The full variable domain, rest sourced from reference TRBV5-4 and TRBJ2-5, is ETGVTQSPTHLIKTRGQQVTLRCSSQSGHNTVSWYQQALGQGPQFIFQYYREEENGRGNFPPRFSGLQFPNYSSELNVNALELDDSALYLCASKTQGLQETQYFGPGTRLLVL.

Only a few counts were recorded for this clone. The genes are TRBV19 and TRBJ1-2, with 7 nucleotides matching TRBD1. V shed 4 bases and J 6 bases; nucleotides not matched to a gene: 5. This CDR3 is 13 amino acids long. Looked up from germline, CDR1 is LNHDA and CDR2 is SQIVND (reference sequence). The CDR3 region has the DNA TGTGCCAGTAGTAACGACAGGGTCCATGGCTACACCTTC. Translation: CASSNDRVHGYTF.

The V call is TRBV7-9, the J call TRBJ1-6, with D possibly matching TRBD1 (6 bases). The germline V gene encodes CDR1 SEHNR and CDR2 FQNEAQ (reference sequence). V lost 4 bases and J lost 5, with 9 bases in between. CDR3 size: 14 residues. CDR3 region: CASSWTDDNSPLHF. The CDR3 nucleotides are TGTGCCAGCAGCTGGACAGATGATAATTCACCCCTCCACTTT.

The chain combines TRBV5-4 with TRBJ1-3; TRBD1 is a possible D gene (6 bases). This CDR3 comprises 14 residues. The germline V gene has CDR1 SGHNT and CDR2 YYREEE (reference sequence). Deletions cut 4 bases from V and 1 base from J, with 9 bases between. CDR3 coding DNA: TGTGCCAGCAGCATAGGGGGATCTGGAAACACCATATATTTT. This sequence encodes CASSIGGSGNTIYF.

The sample holds many counts of this clone. This sequence joins TRBV5-1 and TRBJ1-3, with a possible D match to TRBD1 (5 bases). This CDR3 has 17 amino acids. Germline loops: CDR1 SGHRS, CDR2 YFSETQ. V was cut by 0 bases and J by 0 bases, with 13 bases left in between. The CDR3 DNA reads TGCGCCAGCAGCTTGGTCGCCAGGGATAACTCTGGAAACACCATATATTTT. Its translation is CASSLVARDNSGNTIYF. The full variable domain, with the rest looked up from reference TRBV5-1 and TRBJ1-3, is KAGVTQTPRYLIKTRGQQVTLSCSPISGHRSVSWYQQTPGQGLQFLFEYFSETQRNKGNFPGRFSGRQFSNSRSEMNVSTLELGDSALYLCASSLVARDNSGNTIYFGEGSWLTVV.

This clone was recorded a few times. The chain uses TRBV6-2 or TRBV6-3 and TRBJ2-6, with TRBD2 as a possible D gene (5 bases). Germline V lookup: CDR1 MNHEY, CDR2 SVGEGT. The length of the CDR3 is 15 residues. With 5 bases removed from V and 11 bases from J, the gap between germline ends came to 19 bases. The CDR3 spells CASSPLGPSRDVLTF. The CDR3 nucleotides read TGTGCCAGCAGTCCCTTAGGTCCCTCGAGGGACGTCCTGACTTTC.